The rows below give T cell receptor beta chains drawn from one sample of a study of T cell responses to AZD1222 COVID-19 vaccine. TCRdb keeps only in-frame clones here, not all; method: immunoSEQ multiplex PCR. The table records tens of thousands of clones, 85% to 90% of them present only once. This specimen consisted of peripheral blood, obtained on day 0 of AZD1222 vaccination. The receptors were sampled from an adult in good health. The CDR3 runs from the conserved cysteine through the conserved F or W. The D gene is left open where the match is weak. Only some rows state a clone size, as once, few, many or a class for expanded clones.

.,.,TRBV2,TRBJ1-1,CAREPGLPMNTEAFF,TGTGCCAGGGAACCGGGACTACCAATGAACACTGAAGCTTTCTTT
TRBD1,.,TRBV19,TRBJ2-7,CASQLYGTGAYEQYF,TGTGCCAGCCAACTATACGGGACAGGGGCCTACGAGCAGTACTTC
TRBD2,.,TRBV5-1,TRBJ2-3,CASSLGASGGNTQYF,TGCGCCAGCAGCTTGGGGGCTAGCGGGGGAAATACGCAGTATTTT
TRBD1,.,TRBV5-1,TRBJ1-3,CASKWTGGFSGNTIYF,TGCGCCAGCAAATGGACAGGAGGATTTTCTGGAAACACCATATATTTT
.,.,TRBV19,TRBJ1-1,CASRLGAAPNTEAFF,TGTGCCAGTAGATTGGGGGCAGCGCCTAACACTGAAGCTTTCTTT
.,once,TRBV4-1,TRBJ2-3,CASSQSNWDRDTQYF,TGCGCCAGCAGCCAAAGCAACTGGGATCGAGATACGCAGTATTTT
.,.,TRBV19,TRBJ2-1,CASSTGTYEQFF,TGTGCCAGTAGCACCGGGACATATGAGCAGTTCTTC
TRBD1,.,TRBV5-1,TRBJ2-7,CASSLARGPYEQYF,TGCGCCAGCAGCTTGGCCAGGGGGCCCTACGAGCAGTACTTC
TRBD1,.,TRBV6-2/TRBV6-3,TRBJ2-7,CASSSDGTGAYEQYF,TGTGCCAGCAGTTCAGACGGGACAGGAGCCTACGAGCAGTACTTC
TRBD1,once,TRBV5-6,TRBJ1-5,CASSRDRGISNQPQHF,TGTGCCAGCAGCCGGGACAGGGGGATTAGCAATCAGCCCCAGCATTTT
.,.,TRBV4-1,TRBJ1-1,CASSQGFFGNTEAFF,TGCGCCAGCAGCCAAGGGTTTTTTGGAAACACTGAAGCTTTCTTT
.,once,TRBV7-9,TRBJ2-7,CASSSSRALYEQYF,TGTGCCAGCAGTTCCTCCCGGGCCCTCTACGAGCAGTACTTC
.,.,TRBV4-2,TRBJ2-1,CASSPALANEQFF,TGTGCCAGCAGCCCCGCCCTGGCGAATGAGCAGTTCTTC
.,.,TRBV30,TRBJ1-3,CAWSARYSSGNTIYF,TGTGCCTGGAGTGCGCGATATAGCTCTGGAAACACCATATATTTT
.,.,TRBV5-1,TRBJ2-1,CASSLPGSNEQFF,TGCGCCAGCAGCTTGCCAGGGTCGAATGAGCAGTTCTTC
TRBD1,.,TRBV20-1,TRBJ1-2,CSARTGNGYTF,TGCAGTGCTCGGACAGGGAATGGCTACACCTTC
TRBD1,few,TRBV7-9,TRBJ1-5,CASSLGGQSNQPQHF,TGTGCCAGCAGCTTAGGGGGACAGTCTAATCAGCCCCAGCATTTT
.,.,TRBV20-1,TRBJ2-3,CSASPDTQYF,TGCAGTGCTAGCCCAGATACGCAGTATTTT
.,.,TRBV19,TRBJ1-2,CASTTRQHYGYTF,TGTGCCAGTACAACACGTCAGCACTATGGCTACACCTTC
.,once,TRBV11-2,TRBJ1-2,CASSSIGGGKGYTF,TGTGCCAGCAGCTCGATTGGCGGGGGCAAAGGCTACACCTTC
.,.,TRBV19,TRBJ1-1,CASSIDSQGLYTEAFF,TGTGCCAGTAGTATAGATTCACAGGGATTGTACACTGAAGCTTTCTTT
.,few,TRBV6-4,TRBJ1-2,CASSGAVVYGYTF,TGTGCCAGCAGCGGGGCAGTTGTCTATGGCTACACCTTC
TRBD1,.,TRBV11-1,TRBJ1-4,CASSQRTGGEKLFF,TGTGCCAGCAGCCAACGGACAGGGGGTGAAAAACTGTTTTTT
.,.,TRBV19,TRBJ1-2,CASSMLGGGYTF,TGTGCCAGTAGTATGCTCGGGGGCGGCTACACCTTC
TRBD1,.,TRBV6-5,TRBJ2-7,CASSFDRAYEQYF,TGTGCCAGCAGTTTCGACAGGGCCTACGAGCAGTACTTC
.,.,TRBV7-2,TRBJ1-4,CASSSMQGRTNEKLFF,TGTGCCAGCAGCTCGATGCAAGGGAGGACTAATGAAAAACTGTTTTTT
.,.,TRBV18,TRBJ1-1,CASSPRTDMNTEAFF,TGTGCCAGCTCACCCCGGACAGATATGAACACTGAAGCTTTCTTT
.,.,TRBV2,TRBJ1-2,CASSDDRSYGYTF,TGTGCCAGCAGTGATGATCGGAGCTATGGCTACACCTTC
.,.,TRBV28,TRBJ1-4,CASRAPGREYF,TGTGCCAGCAGGGCCCCGGGACGGGAGTATTTT
TRBD1,.,TRBV28,TRBJ1-4,CASSSTGGQEKLFF,TGTGCCAGCAGTTCGACAGGGGGCCAAGAAAAACTGTTTTTT
TRBD1,.,TRBV6-1,TRBJ1-4,CASSELTGLSNEKLFF,TGTGCCAGCAGTGAATTGACAGGGTTATCCAATGAAAAACTGTTTTTT
TRBD1,.,TRBV19,TRBJ1-2,CASSTRRQGNYRYGYTF,TGTGCCAGTAGTACCCGGCGACAGGGTAACTATCGCTATGGCTACACCTTC
.,.,TRBV2,TRBJ1-5,CASAENYSNQPQHF,TGTGCCAGCGCCGAGAACTATAGCAATCAGCCCCAGCATTTT
.,.,TRBV5-6,TRBJ1-3,CASSLFSEHSGNTIYF,TGTGCCAGCAGCTTGTTTTCGGAGCACTCTGGAAACACCATATATTTT
.,once,TRBV19,TRBJ1-5,CASKVGSFNQPQHF,TGTGCCAGTAAGGTGGGTTCCTTCAATCAGCCCCAGCATTTT
.,.,TRBV2,TRBJ1-1,CASSFRVGTEAFF,TGTGCCAGCAGCTTCAGGGTTGGGACTGAAGCTTTCTTT
TRBD1,.,TRBV7-9,TRBJ1-5,CASSPAGGGQPQHF,TGTGCCAGCAGCCCCGCAGGGGGGGGTCAGCCCCAGCATTTT
.,.,TRBV27,TRBJ2-7,CASSFGGGYEQYF,TGTGCCAGCAGTTTCGGAGGGGGCTACGAGCAGTACTTC
.,.,TRBV5-6,TRBJ1-5,CASSLRAKFQPQHF,TGTGCCAGCAGCTTGCGGGCAAAATTTCAGCCCCAGCATTTT
.,.,TRBV29-1,TRBJ2-7,CSAWTENYEQYF,TGCAGCGCCTGGACGGAGAACTACGAGCAGTACTTC
TRBD2,.,TRBV15,TRBJ2-7,CATQGGGEDPYEQYF,TGTGCCACCCAAGGTGGGGGGGAAGATCCCTACGAGCAGTACTTC
TRBD1,.,TRBV4-1,TRBJ1-1,CASSRSRQGNLNTEAFF,TGCGCCAGCAGCCGGTCGAGACAGGGGAACCTGAACACTGAAGCTTTCTTT